These T cell receptor beta chains were read from a single sample in a study of T cell responses to AZD1222 COVID-19 vaccine. The table came from immunoSEQ multiplex PCR; TCRdb's copy has only in-frame clones and leaves some out. This sample has about 170,000 clones, with 90% found just once. The sample consisted of peripheral blood, taken on day 0 of AZD1222 vaccination. The receptors originated from an adult in good health. CDR3s include the opening cysteine and the closing phenylalanine or tryptophan. The D gene is left open where the match is weak.

TRBV12-3/TRBV12-4	13	TRBD1	TRBJ1-2	TGTGCCAGCAGTCTACAGGGGGCAGGGGGCTACACCTTC	CASSLQGAGGYTF
TRBV18	15	TRBD1	TRBJ1-4	TGTGCCAGCTCGCCTAGACAGGGGCGGGTTGAAAAACTGTTTTTT	CASSPRQGRVEKLFF
TRBV9	12	NA	TRBJ1-1	TGTGCCAGCAGCCCTCAGGACACTGAAGCTTTCTTT	CASSPQDTEAFF
TRBV5-6	14	NA	TRBJ2-5	TGTGCCAGCAGCTTTGGCAGTTTTTCGGAGACCCAGTACTTC	CASSFGSFSETQYF
TRBV11-3	13	NA	TRBJ2-7	TGTGCCAGCAGCCTCGAGCCTACCACCCCGCAGTACTTC	CASSLEPTTPQYF
TRBV7-6	15	NA	TRBJ1-1	TGTGCCAGCAGCCCGGGGACCAGGATGAACACTGAAGCTTTCTTT	CASSPGTRMNTEAFF
TRBV19	14	NA	TRBJ1-2	TGTGCCAGTGGGGCCCAGGGGACGATGAATGGCTACACCTTC	CASGAQGTMNGYTF
TRBV27	15	NA	TRBJ1-1	TGTGCCAGCAGTTTATCGCCAGCCATGAACACTGAAGCTTTCTTT	CASSLSPAMNTEAFF
TRBV4-2	16	NA	TRBJ2-2	TGTGCCAGCAGCCAAGATCCATCCGGGGTTGGCGGGGAGCTGTTTTTT	CASSQDPSGVGGELFF
TRBV30	13	NA	TRBJ1-1	TGTGCCTGGAGTGTAAAGGGGAACACTGAAGCTTTCTTT	CAWSVKGNTEAFF
TRBV27	15	NA	TRBJ1-3	TGTGCCAGCAGCCCTACTACGGGGCTTGGAAACACCATATATTTT	CASSPTTGLGNTIYF
TRBV12-3/TRBV12-4	12	NA	TRBJ2-5	TGTGCCAGCAGTTGGACTGGAGAGACCCAGTACTTC	CASSWTGETQYF
TRBV21-1	14	NA	TRBJ1-1	TGTGCCAGCAGCAAACCGTCAGCGAACACTGAAGCTTTCTTT	CASSKPSANTEAFF
TRBV2	13	NA	TRBJ1-3	TGTGCCAGCAGTGAATTCGGGGGTCACACCATATATTTT	CASSEFGGHTIYF
TRBV11-3	15	TRBD1	TRBJ1-5	TGTGCCAGCAGCTTAGAGACAGGGGGGAATCAGCCCCAGCATTTT	CASSLETGGNQPQHF
TRBV7-3	15	TRBD1	TRBJ1-1	TGTGCCAGCAGCTTAACAGGGGGCCGGTACACTGAAGCTTTCTTT	CASSLTGGRYTEAFF
TRBV12-5	12	NA	TRBJ1-3	TGTGCTAGTGGTTTACAAGGAAACACCATATATTTT	CASGLQGNTIYF
TRBV9	18	TRBD2	TRBJ2-5	TGTGCCAGCAGCTCCTCTCACGTGATAACTAGCGAGGAAGAGACCCAGTACTTC	CASSSSHVITSEEETQYF
TRBV7-2	15	NA	TRBJ2-2	TGTGCCAGCAGCTTTCCCCAGGGCCTCGCCGGGGAGCTGTTTTTT	CASSFPQGLAGELFF
TRBV9	15	NA	TRBJ2-3	TGTGCCAGCAGCGCCGGGACAACTGGGGCAGATACGCAGTATTTT	CASSAGTTGADTQYF
TRBV5-6	13	NA	TRBJ1-1	TGTGCCAGCAGCTTCGGGGACTGGACTGAAGCTTTCTTT	CASSFGDWTEAFF
TRBV7-2	12	NA	TRBJ2-5	TGTGCCAGCAGCCCTCCTGAGGGGACCCAGTACTTC	CASSPPEGTQYF